The 11 T cell receptor beta chains reported below all come from one sample, sequenced in a study of blood T cells in healthy people across ages. The second PCR ran roughly 7 to 12 cycles with a sample-barcoded 5' primer and J-beta primers. TCRdb analysed the 5' RACE reads with MiXCR anew, one entry per CDR3 protein. The data hold some 640,000 distinct CDR3 sequences, with roughly 49% observed a single time. Sample: blood. These receptors were taken from a woman aged 60-75 years in good health.

Notes on this clonotype: A much larger clone is a single base away; this may be a read error. V and J are TRBV13 and TRBJ2-7, with unresolved D. This CDR3 is built from 16 residues. Trimming removed 1 base at V and 5 bases at J, with 18 bases between. The V gene's germline CDR1 is PRHDT and CDR2 FYEKMQ (reference sequence). CDR3 sequence: CASSLAPPGEEHEQYF. DNA for the CDR3: TGTGCCAGCAGCTTAGCCCCACCGGGCGAGGAGCACGAGCAGTACTTC.

This clonotype was counted only a few times. The CDR3: CASSRAGGADTQYF. The CDR3 region has the DNA TGTGCCAGCAGTAGGGCGGGAGGTGCAGATACGCAGTATTTT. The rearrangement links TRBV6-5 to TRBJ2-3, with TRBD2 matching over 8 bases. Germline V gene sequence: CDR1 MNHEY, CDR2 SVGAGI. The length of the CDR3 is 14 residues. The V and J ends lost 5 bases and 4 bases, in that order; junction bases with no gene match: 5.

This clonotype was recorded a few times. Here the CDR3 DNA reads TGTGCCAGCAGTCCTCGGACAGGCGGGAACACTGAAGCTTTCTTT. Its translation: CASSPRTGGNTEAFF. This chain uses TRBV12-3 or TRBV12-4 with TRBJ1-1, with 7 bases that match TRBD1. With 5 bases clipped from V and 1 base from J, the junction kept 7 bases outside the gene matches. This CDR3 contains 15 residues.

This chain connects TRBV11-2 to TRBJ2-7; 7 bases are shared with TRBD1. V was pared by 8 bases and J by 6 bases, with 10 bases of the junction left unmatched. The CDR3 is 13 amino acids. From germline, CDR1 is SGHAT and CDR2 FQNNGV. The CDR3 DNA follows: TGTGCCAGCGCCACGACAGGGAAGGGCGAGCAGTACTTC. Amino acids: CASATTGKGEQYF.

This chain uses TRBV18 with TRBJ1-4; the match to TRBD1 covers 10 bases. V lost 6 bases, J lost 7 bases, and 8 bases stayed unmatched. Per germline, CDR1 KGHSH and CDR2 LQKENI. The CDR3 length is 15 residues. CDR3 sequence (DNA): TGTGCCAGCTCGGAACGGACAGGGGGAGGTGAAAAACTGTTTTTT. This codes for CASSERTGGGEKLFF.

The rearrangement links TRBV7-9 to TRBJ1-6; D unclear. In germline, CDR1 is SEHNR, CDR2 FQNEAQ (reference sequence). The CDR3 has 13 residues. The ends were cut back, 3 bases at V and 8 bases at J, with 8 bases in the middle. The CDR3 here is CASSFGGDSPLHF. In nucleotides, the CDR3 is TGTGCCAGCAGCTTTGGCGGGGATTCACCCCTCCACTTT.

This clonotype was seen ten or more times. The rearrangement joins TRBV7-9 to TRBJ1-6; D not resolved. The V gene's germline CDR1 is SEHNR and CDR2 FQNEAQ (reference sequence). Trimming took off 5 bases at V and 9 bases at J, with 23 bases between the two ends. The CDR3 contains 17 residues. DNA of the CDR3: TGTGCCAGCAGCGAAGTGTCTGGGTACGAAGTAGGTTCACCCCTCCACTTT. Amino acids: CASSEVSGYEVGSPLHF. The full variable domain, its missing parts supplied by reference TRBV7-9 and TRBJ1-6, is DTGVSQNPRHKITKRGQNVTFRCDPISEHNRLYWYRQTLGQGPEFLTYFQNEAQLEKSRLLSDRFSAERPKGSFSTLEIQRTEQGDSAMYLCASSEVSGYEVGSPLHFGNGTRLTVT.

This clonotype was seen many times. The chain recombines TRBV4-3 with TRBJ2-4, with D tentatively TRBD2 (6 bases). The CDR3 has 15 amino acids. V gave up 0 bases and J gave up 9 bases, with 15 bases separating them. Germline assignment: CDR1 LGHNA and CDR2 YSLEER. The DNA for the CDR3 is TGCGCCAGCAGCCAAGAGACCGGGGGAATTGGCATTCAGTACTTC. Its protein product is CASSQETGGIGIQYF.

The chain links TRBV27 to TRBJ2-7; TRBD1 agrees at 9 bases. The germline V gene encodes CDR1 MNHEY and CDR2 SMNVEV (reference sequence). V shed 6 bases and J 3 bases; nucleotides not matched to a gene: 6. CDR3 length: 14 residues. The CDR3 is CASSKTGQGYEQYF. The CDR3 nucleotides are TGTGCCAGCAGCAAAACGGGACAGGGCTACGAGCAGTACTTC.

The chain uses TRBV20-1 and TRBJ2-1, with 14 bases fitting TRBD2. Looked up from germline, CDR1 is DFQATT and CDR2 is SNEGSKA (reference sequence). V gave up 2 bases and J gave up 10 bases; unmatched junction bases: 7. The CDR3 length is 15 residues. CDR3 loop: CSARRGLAGVLEQFF. CDR3 coding DNA: TGCAGTGCTAGACGGGGACTAGCGGGAGTCCTGGAGCAGTTCTTC.

The chain is built from TRBV28 and TRBJ2-1; tentative D call: TRBD2 (6 bases). The CDR3 extends over 15 amino acids. Germline V gene sequence: CDR1 MDHEN, CDR2 SYDVKM. V lost 2 bases and J lost 7, with 15 bases in between. DNA for the CDR3: TGTGCCAGCAGTTTAGGGGGGACTGGCAAAAATGAGCAGTTCTTC. Translating gives CASSLGGTGKNEQFF.